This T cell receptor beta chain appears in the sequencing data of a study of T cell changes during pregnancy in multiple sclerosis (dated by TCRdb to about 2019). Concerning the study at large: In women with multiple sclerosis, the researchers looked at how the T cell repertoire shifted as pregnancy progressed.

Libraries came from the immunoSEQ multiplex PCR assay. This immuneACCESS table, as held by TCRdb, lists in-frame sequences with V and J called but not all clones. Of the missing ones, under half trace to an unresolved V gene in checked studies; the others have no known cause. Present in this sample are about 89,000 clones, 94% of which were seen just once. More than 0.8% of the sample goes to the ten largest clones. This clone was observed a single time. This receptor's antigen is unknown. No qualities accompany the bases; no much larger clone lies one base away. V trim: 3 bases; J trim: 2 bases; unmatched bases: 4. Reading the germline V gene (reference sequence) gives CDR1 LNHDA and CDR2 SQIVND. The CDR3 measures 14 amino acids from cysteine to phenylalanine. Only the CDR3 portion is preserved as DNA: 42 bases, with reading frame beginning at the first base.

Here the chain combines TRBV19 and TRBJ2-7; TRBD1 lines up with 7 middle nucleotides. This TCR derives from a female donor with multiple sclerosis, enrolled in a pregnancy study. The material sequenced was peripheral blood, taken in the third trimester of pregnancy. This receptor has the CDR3 CASSIATGTYEQYF. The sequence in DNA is TGTGCCAGTAGTATCGCGACAGGGACCTACGAGCAGTACTTC.